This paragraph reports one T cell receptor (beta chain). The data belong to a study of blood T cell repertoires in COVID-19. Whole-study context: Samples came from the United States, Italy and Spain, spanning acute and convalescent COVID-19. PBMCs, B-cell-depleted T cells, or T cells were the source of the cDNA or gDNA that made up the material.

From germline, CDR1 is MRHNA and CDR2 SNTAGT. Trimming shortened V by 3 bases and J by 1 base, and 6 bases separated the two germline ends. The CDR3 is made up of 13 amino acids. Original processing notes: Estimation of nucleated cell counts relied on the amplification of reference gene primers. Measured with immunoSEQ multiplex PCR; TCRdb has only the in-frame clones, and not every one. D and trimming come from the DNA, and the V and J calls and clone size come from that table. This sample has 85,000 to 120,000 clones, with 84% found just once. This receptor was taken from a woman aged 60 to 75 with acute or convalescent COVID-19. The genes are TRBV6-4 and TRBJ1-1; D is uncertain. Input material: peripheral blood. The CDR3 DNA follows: TGTGCCAGCAGTGAATGGAGGAACACTGAAGCTTTCTTT. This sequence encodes CASSEWRNTEAFF.